These T cell receptor beta chains were read from a single sample in a study of early T cells in non-severe SARS-CoV-2 infection. TCRdb reanalysed the 5' RACE reads using MiXCR and keeps one entry per CDR3 protein. Of 25,000 to 35,000 distinct CDR3 sequences detected, less than 6.5% appear once; the ten largest clones hold around 2.5%. The sequencing input was whole blood. These receptors were taken from an adult who was a healthcare worker with PCR-confirmed SARS-CoV-2 infection or an uninfected control (not recorded which). Each CDR3 is given with its conserved first and last residue. A D gene is named only where the DNA matches it firmly. A row's size may be missing; if present it is once, few, many or a size class.

V: TRBV30
size: many
D: -
J: TRBJ1-3
CDR3: CAWSDKGLSGNTIYF
DNA: TGTGCCTGGAGTGATAAGGGGCTCTCTGGAAACACCATATATTTT

V: TRBV29-1
size: -
D: -
J: TRBJ1-1
CDR3: CSVLPEGNTEAFF
DNA: TGCAGCGTTCTACCGGAGGGGAACACTGAAGCTTTCTTT

V: TRBV10-1
size: many
D: -
J: TRBJ2-4
CDR3: CASSERAGPGDIQYF
DNA: TGCGCCAGCAGTGAGCGGGCAGGCCCAGGGGACATTCAGTACTTC

V: TRBV11-2
size: many
D: -
J: TRBJ2-1
CDR3: CASSLEWDREQFF
DNA: TGTGCCAGCAGCTTAGAATGGGACCGGGAGCAGTTCTTC

V: TRBV5-6
size: many
D: -
J: TRBJ2-7
CDR3: CASSLPDALGYEQYF
DNA: TGTGCCAGCAGCTTGCCGGACGCCTTAGGATACGAGCAGTACTTC

V: TRBV24-1
size: medium-sized
D: -
J: TRBJ2-6
CDR3: CATSETQGSGANVLTF
DNA: TGTGCCACCAGTGAAACACAGGGATCTGGGGCCAACGTCCTGACTTTC

V: TRBV6-5
size: medium-sized
D: TRBD1
J: TRBJ2-7
CDR3: CASSPTGPHEQYF
DNA: TGTGCCAGCAGCCCGACAGGGCCCCACGAGCAGTACTTC

V: TRBV11-2
size: many
D: TRBD1
J: TRBJ1-6
CDR3: CASSSVLGRTGNLGGSPLHF
DNA: TGTGCCAGCAGCTCCGTACTGGGCCGGACAGGCAATCTAGGGGGATCACCCCTCCACTTT

V: TRBV6-5
size: many
D: TRBD1
J: TRBJ2-7
CDR3: CASSRRTGTEQYF
DNA: TGTGCCAGCAGCCGACGGACAGGGACCGAGCAGTACTTC

V: TRBV24-1
size: many
D: TRBD1
J: TRBJ1-2
CDR3: CATSDGGTGIYGYTF
DNA: TGTGCCACCAGTGACGGGGGGACAGGTATCTATGGCTACACCTTC